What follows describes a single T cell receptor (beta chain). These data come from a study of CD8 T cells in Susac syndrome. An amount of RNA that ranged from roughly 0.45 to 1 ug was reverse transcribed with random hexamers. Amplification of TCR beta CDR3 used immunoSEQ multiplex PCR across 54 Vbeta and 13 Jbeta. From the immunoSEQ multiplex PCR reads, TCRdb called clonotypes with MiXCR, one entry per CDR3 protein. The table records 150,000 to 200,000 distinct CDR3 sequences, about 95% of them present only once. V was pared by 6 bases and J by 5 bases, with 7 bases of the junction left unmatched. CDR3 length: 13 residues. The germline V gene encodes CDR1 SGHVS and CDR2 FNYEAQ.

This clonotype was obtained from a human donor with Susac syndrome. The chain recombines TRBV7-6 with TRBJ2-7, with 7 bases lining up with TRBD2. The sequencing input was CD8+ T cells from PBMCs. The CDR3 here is CASSQMAGDEQYF. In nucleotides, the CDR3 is TGTGCCAGCAGTCAGATGGCGGGAGACGAGCAGTACTTC. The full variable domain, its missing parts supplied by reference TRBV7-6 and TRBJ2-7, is GAGVSQSPRYKVTKRGQDVALRCDPISGHVSLYWYRQALGQGPEFLTYFNYEAQQDKSGLPNDRFSAERPEGSISTLTIQRTEQRDSAMYRCASSQMAGDEQYFGPGTRLTVT.